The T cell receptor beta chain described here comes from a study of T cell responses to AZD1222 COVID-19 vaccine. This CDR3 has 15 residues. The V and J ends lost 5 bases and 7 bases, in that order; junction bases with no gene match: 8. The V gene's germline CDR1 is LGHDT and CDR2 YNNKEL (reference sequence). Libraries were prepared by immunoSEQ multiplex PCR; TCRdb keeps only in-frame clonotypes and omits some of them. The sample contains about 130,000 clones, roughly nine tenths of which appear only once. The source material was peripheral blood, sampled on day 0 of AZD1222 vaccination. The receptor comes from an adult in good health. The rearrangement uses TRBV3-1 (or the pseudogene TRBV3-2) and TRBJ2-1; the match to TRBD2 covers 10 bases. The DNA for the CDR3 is TGTGCCAGCAGCGCCAGCGGGGGGGCCCCGAATGAGCAGTTCTTC. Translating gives CASSASGGAPNEQFF.